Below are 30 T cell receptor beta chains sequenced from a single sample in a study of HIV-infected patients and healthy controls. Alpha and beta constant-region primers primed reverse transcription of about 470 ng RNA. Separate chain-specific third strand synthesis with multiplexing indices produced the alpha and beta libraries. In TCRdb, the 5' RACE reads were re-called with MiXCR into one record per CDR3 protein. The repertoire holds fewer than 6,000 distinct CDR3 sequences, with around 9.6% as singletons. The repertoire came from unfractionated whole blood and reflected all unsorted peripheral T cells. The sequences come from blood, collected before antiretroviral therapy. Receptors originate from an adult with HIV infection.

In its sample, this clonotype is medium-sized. This chain's CDR3 is CASTRTGVTDTQYF. The CDR3, as DNA: TGTGCCAGCACCCGGACAGGGGTCACAGATACGCAGTATTTT. The chain joins TRBV27 to TRBJ2-3, with 9 bases lining up with TRBD1. Germline assignment: CDR1 MNHEY and CDR2 SMNVEV (reference sequence). Trimming cost V 7 bases and J 2 bases; bases outside gene matches: 4. CDR3 length: 14 residues.

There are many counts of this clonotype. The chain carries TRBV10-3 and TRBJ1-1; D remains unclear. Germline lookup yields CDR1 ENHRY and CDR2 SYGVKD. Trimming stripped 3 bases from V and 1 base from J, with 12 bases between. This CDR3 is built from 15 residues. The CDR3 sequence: CAISEVPPSNTEAFF. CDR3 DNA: TGTGCCATCAGTGAAGTCCCTCCCTCGAACACTGAAGCTTTCTTT.

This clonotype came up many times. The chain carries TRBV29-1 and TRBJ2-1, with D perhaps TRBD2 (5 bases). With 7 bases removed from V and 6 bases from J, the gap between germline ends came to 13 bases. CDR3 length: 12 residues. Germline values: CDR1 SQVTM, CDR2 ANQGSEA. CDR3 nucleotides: TGCAGCGCAGGACTCGAAGGCAATGAGCAGTTCTTC. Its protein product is CSAGLEGNEQFF.

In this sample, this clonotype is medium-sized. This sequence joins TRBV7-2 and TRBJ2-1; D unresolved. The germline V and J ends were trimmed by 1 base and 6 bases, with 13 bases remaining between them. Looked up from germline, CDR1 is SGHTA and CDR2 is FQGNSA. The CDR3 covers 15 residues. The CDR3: CASSLEAGLFNEQFF. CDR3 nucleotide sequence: TGTGCCAGCAGCTTAGAGGCAGGATTGTTCAATGAGCAGTTCTTC.

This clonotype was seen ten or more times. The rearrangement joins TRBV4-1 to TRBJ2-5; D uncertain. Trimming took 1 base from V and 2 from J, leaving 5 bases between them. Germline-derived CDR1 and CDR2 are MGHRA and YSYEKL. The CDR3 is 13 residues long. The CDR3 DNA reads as TGCGCCAGCAGCCAAGCGGCACAAGAGACCCAGTACTTC. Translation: CASSQAAQETQYF.

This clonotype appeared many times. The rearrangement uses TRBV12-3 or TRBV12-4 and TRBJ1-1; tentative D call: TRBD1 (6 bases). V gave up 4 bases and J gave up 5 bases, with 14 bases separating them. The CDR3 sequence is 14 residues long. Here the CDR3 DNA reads TGTGCCAGCAGTTACAGGGTTAAACAGACTGAAGCTTTCTTT. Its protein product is CASSYRVKQTEAFF.

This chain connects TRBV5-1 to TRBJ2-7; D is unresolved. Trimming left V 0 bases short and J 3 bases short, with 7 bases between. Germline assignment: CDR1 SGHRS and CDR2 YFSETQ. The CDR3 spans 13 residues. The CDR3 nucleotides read TGCGCCAGCAGCTTGGGACGGGTCTACGAGCAGTACTTC. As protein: CASSLGRVYEQYF. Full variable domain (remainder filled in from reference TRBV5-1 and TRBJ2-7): KAGVTQTPRYLIKTRGQQVTLSCSPISGHRSVSWYQQTPGQGLQFLFEYFSETQRNKGNFPGRFSGRQFSNSRSEMNVSTLELGDSALYLCASSLGRVYEQYFGPGTRLTVT.

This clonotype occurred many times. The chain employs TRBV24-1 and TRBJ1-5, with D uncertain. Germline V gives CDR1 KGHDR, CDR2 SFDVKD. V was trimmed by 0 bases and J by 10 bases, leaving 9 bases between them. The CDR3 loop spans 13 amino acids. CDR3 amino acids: CATSDLGVIPQHF. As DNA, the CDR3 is TGTGCCACCAGTGATTTGGGAGTCATTCCCCAGCATTTT.

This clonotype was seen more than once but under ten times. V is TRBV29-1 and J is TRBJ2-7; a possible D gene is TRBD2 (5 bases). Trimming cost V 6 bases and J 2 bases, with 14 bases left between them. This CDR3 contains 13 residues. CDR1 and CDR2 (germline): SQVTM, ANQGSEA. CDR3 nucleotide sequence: TGCAGCGTGCCCCGGGATAATACCTACGAGCAGTACTTC. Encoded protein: CSVPRDNTYEQYF.

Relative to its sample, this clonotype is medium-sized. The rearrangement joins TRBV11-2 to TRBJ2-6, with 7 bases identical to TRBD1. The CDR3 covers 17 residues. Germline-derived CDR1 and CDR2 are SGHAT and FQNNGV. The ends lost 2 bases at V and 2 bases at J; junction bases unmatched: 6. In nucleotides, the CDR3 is TGTGCCAGCAGCTTATACGACAGGGCCGCTGGGGCCAACGTCCTGACTTTC. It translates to CASSLYDRAAGANVLTF.

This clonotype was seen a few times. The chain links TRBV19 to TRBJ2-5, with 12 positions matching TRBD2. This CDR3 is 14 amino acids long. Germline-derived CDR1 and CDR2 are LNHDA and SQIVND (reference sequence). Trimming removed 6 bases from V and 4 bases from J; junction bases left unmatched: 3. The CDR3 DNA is TGTGCCAGTAGCAAGACTAGCGGGGGAGAGACCCAGTACTTC. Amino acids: CASSKTSGGETQYF. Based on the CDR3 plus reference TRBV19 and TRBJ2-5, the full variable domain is DGGITQSPKYLFRKEGQNVTLSCEQNLNHDAMYWYRQDPGQGLRLIYYSQIVNDFQKGDIAEGYSVSREKKESFPLTVTSAQKNPTAFYLCASSKTSGGETQYFGPGTRLLVL.

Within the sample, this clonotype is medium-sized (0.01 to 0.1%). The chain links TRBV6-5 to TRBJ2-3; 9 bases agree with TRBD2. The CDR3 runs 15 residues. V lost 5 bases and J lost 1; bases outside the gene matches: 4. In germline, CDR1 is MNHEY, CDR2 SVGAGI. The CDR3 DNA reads TGTGCCAGCAGTCCTCGACTAGCGGGCACAGATACGCAGTATTTT. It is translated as CASSPRLAGTDTQYF.

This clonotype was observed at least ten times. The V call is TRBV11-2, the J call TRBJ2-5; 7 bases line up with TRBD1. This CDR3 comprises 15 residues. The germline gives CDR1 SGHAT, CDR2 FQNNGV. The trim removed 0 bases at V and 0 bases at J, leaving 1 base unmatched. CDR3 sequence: CASSLDRGYQETQYF. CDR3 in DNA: TGTGCCAGCAGCTTAGACAGGGGGTACCAAGAGACCCAGTACTTC.

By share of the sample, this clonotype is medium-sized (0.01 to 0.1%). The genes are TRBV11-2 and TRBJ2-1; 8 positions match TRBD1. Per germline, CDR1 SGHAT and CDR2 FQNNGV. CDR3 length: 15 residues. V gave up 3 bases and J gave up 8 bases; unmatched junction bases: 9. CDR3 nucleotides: TGTGCCAGCAGCTTTGGGACAGGCCCGCCCCATGAGCAGTTCTTC. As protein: CASSFGTGPPHEQFF.

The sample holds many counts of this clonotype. The CDR3 DNA sequence: TGTGCCAGCAGCTTAGCTCTGAGCGGCAGGGAGCCAAATCAGCCCCAGCATTTT. This encodes CASSLALSGREPNQPQHF. The rearrangement joins TRBV7-7 to TRBJ1-5; TRBD1 is a possible D gene (5 bases). V dropped 0 bases and J dropped 4 bases, with 19 bases sitting between them. This CDR3 is built from 18 residues. The germline V gene encodes CDR1 SSHAT and CDR2 FNYEAQ (reference sequence).

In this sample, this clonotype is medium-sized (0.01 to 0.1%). The CDR3 coding sequence is TGCGCCAGCAGCTTGGAAATCAACAGGAGAAATGAGCAGTTCTTC. Protein sequence: CASSLEINRRNEQFF. The chain has TRBV5-1 and TRBJ2-1, with D possibly TRBD1 on 5 matching bases. This CDR3 is built from 15 residues. The germline V and J ends were trimmed by 0 bases and 7 bases, with 14 bases remaining between them. The germline V gene has CDR1 SGHRS and CDR2 YFSETQ. The whole variable domain, filled in from reference TRBV5-1 and TRBJ2-1, reads KAGVTQTPRYLIKTRGQQVTLSCSPISGHRSVSWYQQTPGQGLQFLFEYFSETQRNKGNFPGRFSGRQFSNSRSEMNVSTLELGDSALYLCASSLEINRRNEQFFGPGTRLTVL.

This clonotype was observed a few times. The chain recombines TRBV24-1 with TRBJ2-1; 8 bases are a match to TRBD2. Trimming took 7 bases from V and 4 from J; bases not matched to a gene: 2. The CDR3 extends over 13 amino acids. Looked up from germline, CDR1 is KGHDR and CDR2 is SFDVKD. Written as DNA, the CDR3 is TGTGCCACCAGCATAGCGGGGTACAATGAGCAGTTCTTC. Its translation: CATSIAGYNEQFF.

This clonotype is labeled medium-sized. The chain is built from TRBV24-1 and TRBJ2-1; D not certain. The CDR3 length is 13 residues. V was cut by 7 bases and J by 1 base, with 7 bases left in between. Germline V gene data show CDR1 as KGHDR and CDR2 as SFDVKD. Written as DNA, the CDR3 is TGTGCCACCAGGCAAGGGTCCTACAATGAGCAGTTCTTC. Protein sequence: CATRQGSYNEQFF.

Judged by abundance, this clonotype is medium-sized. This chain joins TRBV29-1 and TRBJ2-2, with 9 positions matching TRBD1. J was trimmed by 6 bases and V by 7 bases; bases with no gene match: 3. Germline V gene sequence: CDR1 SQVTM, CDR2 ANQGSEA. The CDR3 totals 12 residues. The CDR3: CSGRQGAGELFF. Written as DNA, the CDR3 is TGCAGCGGAAGACAGGGGGCCGGGGAGCTGTTTTTT.

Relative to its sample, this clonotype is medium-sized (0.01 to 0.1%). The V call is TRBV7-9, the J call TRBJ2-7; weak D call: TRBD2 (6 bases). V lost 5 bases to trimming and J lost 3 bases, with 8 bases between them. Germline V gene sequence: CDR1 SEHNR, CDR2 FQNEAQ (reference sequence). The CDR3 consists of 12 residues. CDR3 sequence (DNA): TGTGCCAGCAGCCCGACTAGCTACGAGCAGTACTTC. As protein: CASSPTSYEQYF.

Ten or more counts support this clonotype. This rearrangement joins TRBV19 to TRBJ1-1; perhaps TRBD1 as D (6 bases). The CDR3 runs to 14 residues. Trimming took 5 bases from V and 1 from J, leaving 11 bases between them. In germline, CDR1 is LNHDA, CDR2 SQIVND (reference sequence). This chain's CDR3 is CASSSSGENTEAFF. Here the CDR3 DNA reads TGTGCCAGTAGTTCCTCAGGGGAGAACACTGAAGCTTTCTTT. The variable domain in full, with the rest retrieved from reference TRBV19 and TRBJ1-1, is DGGITQSPKYLFRKEGQNVTLSCEQNLNHDAMYWYRQDPGQGLRLIYYSQIVNDFQKGDIAEGYSVSREKKESFPLTVTSAQKNPTAFYLCASSSSGENTEAFFGQGTRLTVV.

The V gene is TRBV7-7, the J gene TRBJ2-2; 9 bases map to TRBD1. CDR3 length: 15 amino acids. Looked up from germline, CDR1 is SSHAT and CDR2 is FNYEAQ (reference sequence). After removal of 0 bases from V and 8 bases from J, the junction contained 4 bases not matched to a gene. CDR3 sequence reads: CASSLAGQGTGELFF. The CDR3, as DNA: TGTGCCAGCAGCTTAGCGGGACAGGGAACGGGGGAGCTGTTTTTT.

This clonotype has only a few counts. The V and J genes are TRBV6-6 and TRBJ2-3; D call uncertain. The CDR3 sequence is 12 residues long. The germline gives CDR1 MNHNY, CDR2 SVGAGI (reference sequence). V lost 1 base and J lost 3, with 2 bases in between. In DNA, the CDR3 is TGTGCCAGCAGTTACTTGACAGATACGCAGTATTTT. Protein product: CASSYLTDTQYF.

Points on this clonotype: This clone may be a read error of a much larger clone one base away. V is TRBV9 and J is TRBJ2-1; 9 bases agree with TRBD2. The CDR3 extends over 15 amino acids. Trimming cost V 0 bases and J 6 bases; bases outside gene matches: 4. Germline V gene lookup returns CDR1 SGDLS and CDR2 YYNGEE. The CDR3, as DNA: TGTGCCAGCAGCGTAGGACTAGCGGAGGTCAATGAGCAGTTCTTC. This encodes CASSVGLAEVNEQFF.

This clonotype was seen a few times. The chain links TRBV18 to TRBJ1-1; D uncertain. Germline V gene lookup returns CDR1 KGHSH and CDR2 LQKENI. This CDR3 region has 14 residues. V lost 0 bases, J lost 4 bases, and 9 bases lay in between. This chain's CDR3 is CASSPPVGSTEAFF. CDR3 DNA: TGTGCCAGCTCACCACCGGTCGGCTCCACTGAAGCTTTCTTT.

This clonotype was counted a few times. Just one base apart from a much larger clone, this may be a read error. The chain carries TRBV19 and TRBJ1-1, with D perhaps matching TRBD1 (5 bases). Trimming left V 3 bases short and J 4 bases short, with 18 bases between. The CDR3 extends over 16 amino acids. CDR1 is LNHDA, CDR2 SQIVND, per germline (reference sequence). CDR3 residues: CASSMVYLGRGTEAFF. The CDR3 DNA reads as TGTGCCAGTAGTATGGTATACCTGGGGCGTGGCACTGAAGCTTTCTTT.

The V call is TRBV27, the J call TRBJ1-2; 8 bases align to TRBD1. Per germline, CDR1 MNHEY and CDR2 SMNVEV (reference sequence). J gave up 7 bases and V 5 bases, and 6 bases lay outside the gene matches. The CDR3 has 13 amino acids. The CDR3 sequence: CASSPGTGSGYTF. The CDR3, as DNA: TGTGCCAGCAGTCCCGGGACAGGCAGTGGCTACACCTTC.

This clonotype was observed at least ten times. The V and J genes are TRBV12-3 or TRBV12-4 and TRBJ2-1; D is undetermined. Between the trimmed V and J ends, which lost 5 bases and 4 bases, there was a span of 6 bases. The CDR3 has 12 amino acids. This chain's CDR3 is CASSGNYNEQFF. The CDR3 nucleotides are TGTGCCAGCAGTGGGAATTACAATGAGCAGTTCTTC.

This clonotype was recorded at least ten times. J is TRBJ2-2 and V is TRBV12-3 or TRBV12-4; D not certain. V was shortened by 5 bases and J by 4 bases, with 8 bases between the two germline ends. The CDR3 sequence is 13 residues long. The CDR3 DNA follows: TGTGCCAGCAGTCCCACTCCCACCGGGGAGCTGTTTTTT. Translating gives CASSPTPTGELFF.

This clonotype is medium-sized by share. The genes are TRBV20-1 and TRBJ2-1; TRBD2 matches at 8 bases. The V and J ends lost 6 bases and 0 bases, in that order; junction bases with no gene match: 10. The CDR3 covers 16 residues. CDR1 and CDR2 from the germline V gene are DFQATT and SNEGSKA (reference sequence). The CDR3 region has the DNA TGCAGTGCCCGATGGGAGCGGGGGAGCTCCTACAATGAGCAGTTCTTC. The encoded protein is CSARWERGSSYNEQFF.